These 18 T cell receptor beta chains share one sample of origin, sequenced in a study of CD8 T cells in ankylosing spondylitis. Findings and caveats of the study: A TCR beta motif of about eight highly homologous variants seemed to mark ankylosing spondylitis blood.

The antigens for these receptors are not known. From the 5' RACE reads, TCRdb called clonotypes with MiXCR, one entry per CDR3 protein. The sample records hundreds of thousands of distinct CDR3 sequences, around 20% being singletons. Sequencing was done on a sample of blood, either unsorted or a sorted T cell fraction (not recorded which). Receptors were obtained from a male donor with ankylosing spondylitis.

The J gene is TRBJ2-5, the V gene TRBV6-1; TRBD1 matches at 10 bases. The germline gives CDR1 MNHNS, CDR2 SASEGT. V dropped 6 bases and J dropped 7; count of bases not matched to a gene: 11. This CDR3 has 15 residues. The CDR3 nucleotides are TGTGCCAGCAGCCCCTGGGGCCGGACAGGGGGGACCCAGTACTTC. Protein sequence: CASSPWGRTGGTQYF.

In this sample, this clonotype turned up a few times. The chain uses TRBV5-1 and TRBJ1-1, with TRBD1 matching over 10 bases. The germline V gene encodes CDR1 SGHRS and CDR2 YFSETQ. Germline trimming cut 3 bases from V and 3 bases from J; bases unmatched to any gene: 5. This CDR3 contains 15 residues. CDR3 bases: TGCGCCAGCAGCTGGGGACAGGGGTCGGACACTGAAGCTTTCTTT. Protein sequence: CASSWGQGSDTEAFF.

The chain carries TRBV4-3 and TRBJ1-2; D may be TRBD1 (6 bases). CDR3 size: 16 residues. Trimming stripped 0 bases from V and 6 bases from J, with 17 bases between. CDR1 LGHNA and CDR2 YSLEER come from the germline V gene. This chain's CDR3 is CASSQDLGAGFDGYTF. The CDR3 DNA reads as TGCGCCAGCAGCCAAGATTTGGGGGCCGGGTTTGATGGCTACACCTTC.

The J gene is TRBJ2-1, the V gene TRBV12-3 or TRBV12-4; the D gene is possibly TRBD1 (5 bases). The CDR3 runs 14 residues. V was trimmed by 6 bases and J by 4 bases, leaving 13 bases between them. This CDR3 reads CASSDSIRYNEQFF. CDR3 DNA sequence: TGTGCCAGCAGCGACAGTATTAGGTACAATGAGCAGTTCTTC.

The V gene is TRBV18, the J gene TRBJ2-7; 10 positions match TRBD2. Germline CDR1 is KGHSH and CDR2 is LQKENI. The CDR3 is 13 residues long. V was pared by 3 bases and J by 4 bases, with 0 bases of the junction left unmatched. The CDR3 nucleotides are TGTGCCAGCTCACCGACTAGCGGGTACGAGCAGTACTTC. It codes for CASSPTSGYEQYF.

This clonotype was recorded a few times. V and J are TRBV29-1 and TRBJ2-7; TRBD2 matches at 10 bases. V shed 6 bases, J shed 7 bases, and the junction held 9 bases outside the gene matches. The CDR3 has 13 residues. CDR1 SQVTM and CDR2 ANQGSEA come from the germline V gene. DNA of the CDR3: TGCAGCGTGCTACTAGCGGGGTCCTGGGAGCAGTACTTC. Translating gives CSVLLAGSWEQYF.

This clonotype was seen a handful of times. DNA of the CDR3: TGCAGGGACGGGACGGCTAATGAAGCTTTCTTT. Protein: CRDGTANEAFF. J is TRBJ1-1 and V is TRBV29-1, with D possibly being TRBD1 (5 bases). The CDR3 is made up of 11 amino acids. Germline V gene sequence: CDR1 SQVTM, CDR2 ANQGSEA. The variable domain in full, with the rest retrieved from reference TRBV29-1 and TRBJ1-1, is SAVISQKPSRDICQRGTSLTIQCQVDSQVTMMFWYRQQPGQSLTLIATANQGSEATYESGFVIDKFPISRPNLTFSTLTVSNMSPEDSSIYLCRDGTANEAFFGQGTRLTVV.

This chain uses TRBV6-2 or TRBV6-3 with TRBJ2-3; no clear D. Trimming left V 3 bases short and J 0 bases short, with 10 bases between. The V gene's germline CDR1 is MNHEY and CDR2 SVGEGT. The CDR3 covers 15 residues. CDR3 amino acids: CASSYEPFSTDTQYF. The DNA for the CDR3 is TGTGCCAGCAGTTATGAGCCCTTTAGCACAGATACGCAGTATTTT.

The chain is built from TRBV4-3 and TRBJ2-1; 9 bases map to TRBD1. Germline CDR1 is LGHNA and CDR2 is YSLEER. V was clipped by 0 bases and J by 4 bases; unmatched bases: 4. CDR3 size: 16 residues. In nucleotides, the CDR3 is TGCGCCAGCAGCCAAGAAGGGACAGGGACTTACAATGAGCAGTTCTTC. It yields the protein CASSQEGTGTYNEQFF.

This clonotype came up many times. V gene TRBV5-1 combines with J gene TRBJ2-7; no clear D. Between the trimmed V and J ends, which lost 1 base and 0 bases, there was a span of 5 bases. This CDR3 region has 13 residues. Germline CDR1 SGHRS, CDR2 YFSETQ. CDR3 amino acids: CASSLSHSYEQYF. DNA of the CDR3: TGCGCCAGCAGCTTGTCCCACTCCTACGAGCAGTACTTC.

This clonotype was seen many times. The gene calls are TRBV5-1 and TRBJ2-1; possible D gene TRBD2, 6 bases. The length of the CDR3 is 13 residues. Trimming cost V 4 bases and J 6 bases, with 11 bases left between them. Per the germline V gene, CDR1 is SGHRS and CDR2 is YFSETQ. The CDR3 spells CASSLGTGNEQFF. DNA of the CDR3: TGCGCCAGCAGCCTCGGGACTGGCAATGAGCAGTTCTTC.

The table lists this clonotype with a few counts. The chain recombines TRBV28 with TRBJ1-1; the match to TRBD1 covers 7 bases. Germline CDR1 MDHEN, CDR2 SYDVKM. This CDR3 comprises 14 residues. V lost 6 bases and J lost 1; bases outside the gene matches: 5. The CDR3 sequence: CASRTGTANTEAFF. The CDR3 DNA reads as TGTGCCAGCAGAACCGGGACAGCGAACACTGAAGCTTTCTTT. Supplemented by reference TRBV28 and TRBJ1-1, the full variable domain reads DVKVTQSSRYLVKRTGEKVFLECVQDMDHENMFWYRQDPGLGLRLIYFSYDVKMKEKGDIPEGYSVSREKKERFSLILESASTNQTSMYLCASRTGTANTEAFFGQGTRLTVV.

This clonotype was picked up a small number of times. This rearrangement joins TRBV2 to TRBJ1-2, with unresolved D. Germline lookup yields CDR1 SNHLY and CDR2 FYNNEI. The CDR3 consists of 12 residues. Trimming removed 8 bases from V and 4 bases from J, with 11 bases in between. CDR3 region: CASHEVLYGYTF. DNA for the CDR3: TGTGCCAGCCACGAGGTCCTCTATGGCTACACCTTC.

This clonotype appeared a few times. The chain is built from TRBV3-1 and TRBJ2-1; no clear D gene. The V end lost 0 bases, the J end lost 5 bases, and 11 bases lay between the germline ends. The germline V gene encodes CDR1 LGHDT and CDR2 YNNKEL (reference sequence). CDR3 length: 15 amino acids. CDR3 sequence: CASSQDIGSHNEQFF. The CDR3 DNA is TGTGCCAGCAGCCAAGATATAGGATCCCACAATGAGCAGTTCTTC.

This clonotype was recorded at least ten times. J is TRBJ2-3 and V is TRBV12-3 or TRBV12-4; tentative D call: TRBD1 (6 bases). The CDR3 extends over 14 amino acids. V lost 5 bases to trimming and J lost 3 bases, with 12 bases between them. CDR3 residues: CASSQGHGTDTQYF. The CDR3 DNA follows: TGTGCCAGCAGTCAGGGACACGGAACAGATACGCAGTATTTT.

In its sample, this clonotype was seen a few times. The chain employs TRBV29-1 and TRBJ1-3; D not certain. The CDR3 length is 12 residues. Germline CDR1 SQVTM, CDR2 ANQGSEA. Trimming cost V 6 bases and J 1 base, with 7 bases left between them. CDR3 nucleotides: TGCAGCGTCGCTCTATCTGGAAACACCATATATTTT. It is translated as CSVALSGNTIYF.

V is TRBV4-1 and J is TRBJ2-3; the D is unclear. This CDR3 has 15 residues. CDR1 is MGHRA and CDR2 is YSYEKL in the germline V gene. V lost 4 bases and J 1 base, leaving 12 bases between the germline ends. The CDR3 DNA is TGCGCCAGCAGCCCTAGGGCCCGGGGCACAGATACGCAGTATTTT. Its translation is CASSPRARGTDTQYF.

J is TRBJ2-7 and V is TRBV13; D perhaps matches TRBD2 (6 bases). The CDR3 loop spans 14 amino acids. V dropped 3 bases and J dropped 2 bases, with 11 bases sitting between them. From germline, CDR1 is PRHDT and CDR2 FYEKMQ (reference sequence). CDR3 nucleotide sequence: TGTGCCAGCAGCTTTTGGGGGAGGCCCTACGAGCAGTACTTC. Translating gives CASSFWGRPYEQYF.